Below, 23 T cell receptor beta chains from the same sample are listed, as sequenced in a study of post-analysis software for immune sequencing data. No cognate antigen is known for these TCRs. TCR beta cDNA libraries had unique molecular identifiers. TCRdb reprocessed the PCR reads via MiXCR and lists one record per CDR3 protein. The table includes more than 350,000 distinct CDR3 sequences, 39% detected once. Study results and limitations: Elevated frequency relative to controls characterized a handful of TRBV segments in patients, TRBV5-6, TRBV5-1 and TRBV20-1 among them.

The sequenced material came from blood. These receptors came from a girl aged 2 to 10 with multiple sclerosis.

The chain is built from TRBV28 and TRBJ1-2; 7 bases are shared with TRBD1. V trimming: 1 base; J trimming: 3 bases; junction bases outside the gene matches: 8. The germline V gene encodes CDR1 MDHEN and CDR2 SYDVKM. The length of the CDR3 is 16 residues. The CDR3 spells CASSLYSGQMHYGYTF. CDR3 nucleotide sequence: TGTGCCAGCAGTTTATACTCGGGACAGATGCACTATGGCTACACCTTC.

The V gene is TRBV10-3, the J gene TRBJ2-7; 9 bases map to TRBD2. This CDR3 region has 14 residues. Germline V gene lookup returns CDR1 ENHRY and CDR2 SYGVKD. The V and J ends lost 8 bases and 7 bases, in that order; junction bases with no gene match: 12. The CDR3 here is CAIGGREGYNEQYF. In DNA, the CDR3 is TGTGCCATCGGGGGGCGGGAGGGGTACAATGAGCAGTACTTC.

CDR3 nucleotides: TGCAGCGTTGGTGGGAGCCCTAGCACAGATACGCAGTATTTT. Its protein product is CSVGGSPSTDTQYF. The rearrangement links TRBV29-1 to TRBJ2-3; D may be TRBD2 (5 bases). The CDR3 runs 14 residues. The V gene's germline CDR1 is SQVTM and CDR2 ANQGSEA. V was trimmed by 4 bases and J by 0 bases, leaving 11 bases between them.

The V gene is TRBV10-3, the J gene TRBJ2-1; 8 bases agree with TRBD2. The V gene end was trimmed by 3 bases and the J gene end by 8 bases; junction bases not matched to a gene: 3. The germline V gene encodes CDR1 ENHRY and CDR2 SYGVKD. This CDR3 has 13 amino acids. CDR3: CAISDGRDHEQFF. Written as DNA, the CDR3 is TGTGCCATCAGTGACGGGAGGGACCATGAGCAGTTCTTC.

This clonotype occurred a few times. CDR3 DNA: TGTGCCACCAGTGATCCGTATTACAGGCGACAAGAGACCCAGTACTTC. It is translated as CATSDPYYRRQETQYF. The chain combines TRBV24-1 with TRBJ2-5; possible D gene TRBD1, 5 bases. Germline assignment: CDR1 KGHDR and CDR2 SFDVKD. Trimming took 3 bases from V and 2 from J, leaving 15 bases between them. This CDR3 spans 16 amino acids.

The sample holds a few counts of this clonotype. This chain connects TRBV29-1 to TRBJ1-4; 7 bases align to TRBD1. This CDR3 is built from 13 residues. V shed 6 bases and J 8 bases; nucleotides not matched to a gene: 9. Germline CDR1 SQVTM, CDR2 ANQGSEA. This CDR3 reads CSVKQGYREKLFF. The CDR3 coding sequence is TGCAGCGTAAAACAGGGGTATAGGGAAAAACTGTTTTTT.

The chain has TRBV6-5 and TRBJ2-6; D not resolved. Germline CDR1 MNHEY, CDR2 SVGAGI. The CDR3 covers 15 residues. Trimming cost V 2 bases and J 2 bases, with 7 bases left between them. The CDR3 spells CASSYQEPGANVLTF. CDR3 nucleotide sequence: TGTGCCAGCAGTTACCAGGAGCCTGGGGCCAACGTCCTGACTTTC.

The genes are TRBV6-5 and TRBJ2-2; 8 nucleotides agree with TRBD2. V was clipped by 4 bases and J by 4 bases; unmatched bases: 8. Germline-derived CDR1 and CDR2 are MNHEY and SVGAGI. This CDR3 contains 16 residues. CDR3 nucleotides: TGTGCCAGCAGTTGGTTAGCGGGGTTACGCACCGGGGAGCTGTTTTTT. It yields the protein CASSWLAGLRTGELFF.

The V call is TRBV6-2 or TRBV6-3, the J call TRBJ1-5, with D possibly matching TRBD1 (5 bases). CDR3 size: 15 residues. Per the germline V gene, CDR1 is MNHEY and CDR2 is SVGEGT. V lost 5 bases to trimming and J lost 0 bases, with 11 bases between them. The chain's CDR3 is CASSLQETSNQPQHF. The CDR3 bases are TGTGCCAGCAGTCTACAGGAGACTAGCAATCAGCCCCAGCATTTT.

This clonotype turned up a few times. The V and J genes are TRBV28 and TRBJ2-1; 8 bases line up with TRBD2. The CDR3 contains 16 residues. Trimming removed 5 bases from V and 0 bases from J; junction bases left unmatched: 6. Germline-derived CDR1 and CDR2 are MDHEN and SYDVKM. The CDR3 coding sequence is TGTGCCAGCAGTAAACTAAGCGGGAGCTCCTACAATGAGCAGTTCTTC. Translation: CASSKLSGSSYNEQFF.

The chain is built from TRBV9 and TRBJ1-2; no definite D call. This CDR3 spans 13 amino acids. Germline CDR1 reads SGDLS; CDR2 reads YYNGEE. The V gene lost 4 bases and the J gene lost 7 bases, with 14 bases spanning the gap. The CDR3 sequence: CASSTPGRVGYTF. The CDR3 DNA is TGTGCCAGCAGCACCCCCGGGCGGGTTGGCTACACCTTC. The whole variable domain, remainder taken from reference TRBV9 and TRBJ1-2, is DSGVTQTPKHLITATGQRVTLRCSPRSGDLSVYWYQQSLDQGLQFLIQYYNGEERAKGNILERFSAQQFPDLHSELNLSSLELGDSALYFCASSTPGRVGYTFGSGTRLTVV.

This clonotype was recorded a few times. The chain joins TRBV25-1 to TRBJ1-1, with TRBD1 matching over 9 bases. The CDR3 loop spans 15 amino acids. Germline CDR1 is MGHDK and CDR2 is SYGVNS. The V gene end was trimmed by 7 bases and the J gene end by 7 bases; junction bases not matched to a gene: 13. Here the CDR3 DNA reads TGTGCCAGCACCCGAAACAGGGGGCGTCTTAGTGAAGCTTTCTTT. It yields the protein CASTRNRGRLSEAFF.

The V call is TRBV20-1, the J call TRBJ2-1, with 11 bases aligning to TRBD2. With 1 base clipped from V and 8 bases from J, the junction kept 7 bases outside the gene matches. Germline V gives CDR1 DFQATT, CDR2 SNEGSKA (reference sequence). The CDR3 has 15 amino acids. CDR3 region: CSARGSGGASDEQFF. The CDR3 bases are TGCAGTGCTAGAGGTAGCGGGGGGGCCAGCGATGAGCAGTTCTTC.

This clonotype was recorded a few times. The chain uses TRBV27 and TRBJ2-7; D may be TRBD1 or TRBD2 (5 bases each). The length of the CDR3 is 14 residues. With 1 base removed from V and 1 base from J, the gap between germline ends came to 8 bases. Germline loops: CDR1 MNHEY, CDR2 SMNVEV (reference sequence). The CDR3 sequence: CASSLWGKSYEQYF. The CDR3 DNA reads as TGTGCCAGCAGTTTATGGGGGAAATCCTACGAGCAGTACTTC.

This clonotype was counted a few times. V and J are TRBV4-1 and TRBJ2-1; D is unresolved. The length of the CDR3 is 17 residues. With 2 bases removed from V and 0 bases from J, the gap between germline ends came to 14 bases. Germline V gene data show CDR1 as MGHRA and CDR2 as YSYEKL. The CDR3 spells CASSQFARKSSYNEQFF. CDR3 coding DNA: TGCGCCAGCAGCCAATTTGCACGGAAGAGCTCCTACAATGAGCAGTTCTTC.

This clonotype was seen a few times. V gene TRBV5-1 combines with J gene TRBJ2-7, with D possibly TRBD2 on 5 matching bases. V was clipped by 0 bases and J by 7 bases, with 8 bases between them. The CDR3 sequence is 12 residues long. Per germline, CDR1 SGHRS and CDR2 YFSETQ. CDR3 in DNA: TGCGCCAGCAGCTTGGCCGGGGAGGAGCAGTACTTC. Translation gives CASSLAGEEQYF.

J is TRBJ2-7 and V is TRBV6-2 or TRBV6-3; possible D gene TRBD2, 6 bases. Trimming removed 5 bases at V and 0 bases at J, with 17 bases between. Germline CDR1 is MNHEY and CDR2 is SVGEGT. This CDR3 region has 16 residues. The CDR3: CASSDGKHGSSYEQYF. The CDR3 coding sequence is TGTGCCAGCAGTGACGGAAAACACGGGAGCTCCTACGAGCAGTACTTC.

This chain connects TRBV9 to TRBJ2-3; 8 bases are shared with TRBD2. Germline CDR1 reads SGDLS; CDR2 reads YYNGEE. CDR3 length equals 17 residues. J was trimmed by 2 bases and V by 0 bases; bases with no gene match: 8. The CDR3 DNA reads TGTGCCAGCAGCGTAGGGCGGGCGGGGGGCTACACAGATACGCAGTATTTT. It translates to CASSVGRAGGYTDTQYF.

This rearrangement joins TRBV5-1 to TRBJ2-7; the D gene could be TRBD1 or TRBD2 (5 bases each). CDR3 size: 13 residues. Deletions cut 3 bases from V and 4 bases from J, with 11 bases between. Germline V gene sequence: CDR1 SGHRS, CDR2 YFSETQ. CDR3 coding DNA: TGCGCCAGCAGCTGGGGGACCGCGTACGAGCAGTACTTC. This sequence encodes CASSWGTAYEQYF. Full variable domain (outside the CDR3, taken from reference TRBV5-1 and TRBJ2-7): KAGVTQTPRYLIKTRGQQVTLSCSPISGHRSVSWYQQTPGQGLQFLFEYFSETQRNKGNFPGRFSGRQFSNSRSEMNVSTLELGDSALYLCASSWGTAYEQYFGPGTRLTVT.

This chain joins TRBV20-1 and TRBJ2-7; 7 bases line up with TRBD2. The trim removed 7 bases at V and 4 bases at J, leaving 16 bases unmatched. CDR1 is DFQATT, CDR2 SNEGSKA, per germline (reference sequence). This CDR3 has 15 residues. The CDR3 DNA sequence: TGCAGTGTTAAAGAGGGTCGCGGGAGCTTTTACGAGCAGTACTTC. This encodes CSVKEGRGSFYEQYF.

This clonotype turned up a few times. J is TRBJ2-1 and V is TRBV29-1; 10 nucleotides align to TRBD1. CDR3 size: 14 residues. Germline CDR1 SQVTM, CDR2 ANQGSEA. Unmatched junction bases numbered 12, after V lost 8 bases and J lost 8 bases. The DNA for the CDR3 is TGCAGCATTACGCGACAGGGGGCATGGTATGAGCAGTTCTTC. Protein: CSITRQGAWYEQFF.

The sample holds many counts of this clonotype. The gene calls are TRBV6-5 and TRBJ1-2; D is undetermined. The ends were cut back, 7 bases at V and 2 bases at J, with 20 bases in the middle. There are 16 residues in the CDR3. Germline CDR1 is MNHEY and CDR2 is SVGAGI. Here the CDR3 reads CASTHRTPEANYGYTF. Here the CDR3 DNA reads TGTGCCAGCACCCATCGCACCCCCGAAGCCAACTATGGCTACACCTTC.

The genes are TRBV5-1 and TRBJ2-7; D may be TRBD1 (5 bases). CDR1 is SGHRS, CDR2 YFSETQ, per germline. Trimming stripped 0 bases from V and 2 bases from J, with 15 bases between. The CDR3 is made up of 16 amino acids. The CDR3: CASSLVLGPTPYEQYF. DNA for the CDR3: TGCGCCAGCAGCTTGGTCCTGGGGCCCACTCCCTACGAGCAGTACTTC. Combining the CDR3 with reference TRBV5-1 and TRBJ2-7 gives the whole variable domain KAGVTQTPRYLIKTRGQQVTLSCSPISGHRSVSWYQQTPGQGLQFLFEYFSETQRNKGNFPGRFSGRQFSNSRSEMNVSTLELGDSALYLCASSLVLGPTPYEQYFGPGTRLTVT.